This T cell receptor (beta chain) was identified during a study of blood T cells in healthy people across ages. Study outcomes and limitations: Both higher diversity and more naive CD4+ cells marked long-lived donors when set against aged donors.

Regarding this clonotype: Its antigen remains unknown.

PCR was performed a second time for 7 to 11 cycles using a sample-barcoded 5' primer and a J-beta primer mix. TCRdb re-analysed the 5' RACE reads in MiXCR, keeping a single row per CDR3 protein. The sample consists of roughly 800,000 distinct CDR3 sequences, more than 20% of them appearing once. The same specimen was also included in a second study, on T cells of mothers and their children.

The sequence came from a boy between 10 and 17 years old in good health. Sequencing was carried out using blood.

CDR3 sequence reads: CASSEWPTNEKLFF. The CDR3 bases are TGTGCCAGCAGCGAGTGGCCAACTAATGAAAAACTGTTTTTT. The rearrangement joins TRBV4-2 to TRBJ1-4; D ambiguous. This CDR3 comprises 14 residues. V lost 5 bases to trimming and J lost 0 bases, with 7 bases between them. Germline V CDR1 and CDR2: LGHNA, YNFKEQ.